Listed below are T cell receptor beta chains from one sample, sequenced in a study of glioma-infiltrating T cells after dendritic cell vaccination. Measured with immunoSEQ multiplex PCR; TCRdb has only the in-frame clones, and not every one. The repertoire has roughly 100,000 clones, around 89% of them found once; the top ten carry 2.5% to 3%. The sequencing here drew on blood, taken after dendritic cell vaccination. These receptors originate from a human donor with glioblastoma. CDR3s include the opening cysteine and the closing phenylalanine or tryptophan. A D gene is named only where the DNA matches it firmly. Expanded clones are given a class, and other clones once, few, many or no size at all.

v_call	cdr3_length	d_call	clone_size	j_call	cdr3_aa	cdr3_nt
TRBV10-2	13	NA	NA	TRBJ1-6	CATSTRDNSPLHF	TGCGCCACCAGCACCAGGGATAATTCACCCCTCCACTTT
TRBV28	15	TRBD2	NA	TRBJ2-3	CASREGGGETDTQYF	TGTGCCAGCCGGGAGGGAGGGGGAGAAACAGATACGCAGTATTTT
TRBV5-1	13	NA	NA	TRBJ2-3	CASSRQGTDTQYF	TGCGCCAGCAGCCGACAGGGCACAGATACGCAGTATTTT
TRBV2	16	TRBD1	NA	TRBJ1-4	CASSWDRGTTNEKLFF	TGTGCCAGCAGTTGGGACAGGGGAACAACTAATGAAAAACTGTTTTTT
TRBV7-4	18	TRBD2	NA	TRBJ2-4	CATVFRRASGSFKNIQYF	TGTGCCACCGTCTTCCGGCGGGCTAGCGGGAGTTTCAAAAACATTCAGTACTTC
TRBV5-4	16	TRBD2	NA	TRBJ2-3	CASSWRLAGDPDTQYF	TGTGCCAGCAGCTGGAGACTAGCGGGAGATCCAGATACGCAGTATTTT
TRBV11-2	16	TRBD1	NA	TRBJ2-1	CASSLFSTGGYNEQFF	TGTGCCAGCAGCCTATTCTCGACAGGGGGCTACAATGAGCAGTTCTTC
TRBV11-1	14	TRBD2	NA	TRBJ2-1	CASSRTGLAGEPFF	TGTGCCAGCAGCCGGACGGGACTAGCGGGAGAACCGTTCTTC
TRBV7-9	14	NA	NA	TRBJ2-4	CASSLGGAKNIQYF	TGTGCCAGCAGCTTAGGAGGGGCCAAAAACATTCAGTACTTC
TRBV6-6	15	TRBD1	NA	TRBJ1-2	CASSYRYGTDYGYTF	TGTGCCAGCAGTTACAGGTACGGGACAGACTATGGCTACACCTTC
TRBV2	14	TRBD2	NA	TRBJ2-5	CASRPGLAGGNQYF	TGTGCCAGCAGACCGGGACTAGCGGGAGGGAACCAGTACTTC
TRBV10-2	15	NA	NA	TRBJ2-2	CASSPTPRGTGELFF	TGCGCCAGCAGTCCTACCCCCCGCGGAACCGGGGAGCTGTTTTTT
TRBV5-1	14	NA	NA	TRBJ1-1	CASSLGGARAEAFF	TGCGCCAGCAGCTTGGGGGGCGCGAGAGCTGAAGCTTTCTTT
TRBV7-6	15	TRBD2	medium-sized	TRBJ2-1	CASSTGLAAYNEQFF	TGTGCCAGCAGCACCGGACTAGCGGCCTACAATGAGCAGTTCTTC
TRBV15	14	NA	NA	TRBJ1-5	CATSRVGPDQPQHF	TGTGCCACCAGCAGAGTTGGGCCCGATCAGCCCCAGCATTTT
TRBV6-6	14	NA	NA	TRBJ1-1	CASSYSRRAGEAFF	TGTGCCAGCAGTTACTCAAGAAGGGCGGGTGAAGCTTTCTTT
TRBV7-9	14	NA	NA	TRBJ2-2	CASSLPGGTGELFF	TGTGCCAGCAGCCTGCCGGGTGGCACCGGGGAGCTGTTTTTT